This passage covers 8 T cell receptor beta chains from one sample sequenced in a study of T cell changes during pregnancy in multiple sclerosis. TCRdb's table, derived via immunoSEQ multiplex PCR, lists solely in-frame clones and lacks some. The sample contains 35,000 to 45,000 clones, around nine tenths of which appear only once. The sequencing here drew on CD4+ T cells from peripheral blood mononuclear cells, taken after pregnancy. These receptors all come from a female donor with multiple sclerosis, enrolled in a pregnancy study.

Only a few counts were recorded for this clone. The chain has TRBV5-1 and TRBJ2-3, with D possibly matching TRBD2 (5 bases). The V gene's germline CDR1 is SGHRS and CDR2 YFSETQ. The CDR3 spans 14 residues. Trimming took off 4 bases at V and 0 bases at J, with 9 bases between the two ends. The CDR3 DNA reads TGCGCCAGCAGCCTGGGAGATAGCACAGATACGCAGTATTTT. This sequence encodes CASSLGDSTDTQYF.

V is TRBV7-2 and J is TRBJ2-3, with 12 bases fitting TRBD2. In germline, CDR1 is SGHTA, CDR2 FQGNSA. This CDR3 contains 16 residues. Germline trimming cut 3 bases from V and 6 bases from J; bases unmatched to any gene: 7. CDR3: CASSFTSGGFRDTQYF. The DNA of the CDR3 is TGTGCCAGCAGCTTTACTAGCGGGGGGTTCCGGGATACGCAGTATTTT.

This clone was detected a few times. The rearrangement joins TRBV28 to TRBJ2-7, with D possibly matching TRBD1 (5 bases). Germline-derived CDR1 and CDR2 are MDHEN and SYDVKM. This CDR3 is built from 15 residues. The V and J ends lost 2 bases and 1 base respectively, with 12 bases between them. CDR3 bases: TGTGCCAGCAGTTTAAGGGCAGGGTTGTCCTACGAGCAGTACTTC. It codes for CASSLRAGLSYEQYF.

The rearrangement joins TRBV19 to TRBJ2-6, with 9 bases that match TRBD1. Germline V gives CDR1 LNHDA, CDR2 SQIVND (reference sequence). The CDR3 contains 19 residues. J lost 0 bases, V lost 5 bases, and 11 bases had no gene match. CDR3 loop: CASSFLTGGASSGANVLTF. The CDR3, as DNA: TGTGCCAGTAGTTTCCTAACAGGGGGCGCCAGCTCTGGGGCCAACGTCCTGACTTTC.

CDR3 loop: CASSQGLAGGIAEQFF. The CDR3 DNA reads as TGTGCCAGCTCACAGGGACTAGCGGGGGGCATCGCTGAGCAGTTCTTC. The chain joins TRBV18 to TRBJ2-1; TRBD2 agrees at 15 bases. This CDR3 comprises 16 residues. Germline V CDR1 and CDR2: KGHSH, LQKENI. With V trimmed by 4 bases and J by 9 bases, 7 bases remained unmatched.

This rearrangement joins TRBV12-2 to TRBJ2-2; the table calls TRBD2, which could not be checked here. TRBV12-2 is listed as a pseudogene. The CDR3 has 19 amino acids. The CDR3 region is CASRLSGTSGATRAGELFF. CDR3 bases: TGTGCAAGTCGCTTATCAGGGACTAGCGGGGCTACTCGGGCCGGGGAGCTGTTTTTT.

The CDR3 region has the DNA TGTGCCAGCAGTGACCCTAGCGGGGGGAAGGGGGAGACCCAGTACTTC. Protein product: CASSDPSGGKGETQYF. This chain links TRBV6-4 with TRBJ2-5; TRBD2 aligns across 11 bases. The CDR3 sequence is 16 residues long. The V segment lost 2 bases and the J segment 5 bases; nucleotides outside the gene matches: 7. In germline, CDR1 is MRHNA, CDR2 SNTAGT.

The rearrangement uses TRBV7-3 and TRBJ2-1, with 10 bases matching TRBD2. The CDR3 covers 14 residues. Germline CDR1 is SGHTA and CDR2 is FQGTGA. V dropped 6 bases and J dropped 10; count of bases not matched to a gene: 9. In DNA form, the CDR3 reads TGTGCCAGCAGACTAGGCAGCGGGGGGGACGAGCAGTTCTTC. As protein: CASRLGSGGDEQFF.